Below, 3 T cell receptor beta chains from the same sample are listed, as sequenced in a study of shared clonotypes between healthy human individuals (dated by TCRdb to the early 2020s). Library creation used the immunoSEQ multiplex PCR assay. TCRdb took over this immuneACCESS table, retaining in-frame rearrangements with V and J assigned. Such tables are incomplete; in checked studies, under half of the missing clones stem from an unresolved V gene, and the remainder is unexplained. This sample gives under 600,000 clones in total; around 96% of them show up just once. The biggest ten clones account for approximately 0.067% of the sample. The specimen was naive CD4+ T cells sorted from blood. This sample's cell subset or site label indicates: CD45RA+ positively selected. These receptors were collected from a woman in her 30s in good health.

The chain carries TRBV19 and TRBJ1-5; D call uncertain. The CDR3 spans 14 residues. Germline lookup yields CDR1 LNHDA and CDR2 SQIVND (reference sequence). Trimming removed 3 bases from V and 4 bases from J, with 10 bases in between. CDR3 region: CASSITDFNQPQHF. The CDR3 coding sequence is TGTGCCAGTAGTATCACAGACTTTAATCAGCCCCAGCATTTT.

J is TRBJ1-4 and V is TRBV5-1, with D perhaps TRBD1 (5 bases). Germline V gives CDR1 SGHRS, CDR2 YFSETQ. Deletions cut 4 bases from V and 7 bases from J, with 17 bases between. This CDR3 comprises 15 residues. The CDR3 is CASSDLSLRGEKLFF. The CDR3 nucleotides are TGCGCCAGCAGCGACTTATCACTAAGGGGTGAAAAACTGTTTTTT.

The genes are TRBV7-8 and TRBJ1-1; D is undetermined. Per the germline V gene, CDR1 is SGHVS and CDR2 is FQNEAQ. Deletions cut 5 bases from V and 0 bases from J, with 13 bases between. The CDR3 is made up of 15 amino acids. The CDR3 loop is CASSGPEGMNTEAFF. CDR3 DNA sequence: TGTGCCAGCAGCGGACCCGAGGGAATGAACACTGAAGCTTTCTTT.